Presented here are 29 T cell receptor beta chains from one specimen sequenced in a study of CD4+ T cells in melanoma. Clones were read by immunoSEQ multiplex PCR, and TCRdb kept only the in-frame ones, dropping some. The sample yields about 120,000 clones, around 92% seen once. Sequencing was carried out using peripheral blood. All receptors come from a human donor with melanoma.

This chain uses TRBV9 with TRBJ1-5, with 7 bases lining up with TRBD1. The CDR3 has 16 residues. Germline V gene data show CDR1 as SGDLS and CDR2 as YYNGEE. Trimming removed 0 bases from V and 3 bases from J; junction bases left unmatched: 6. CDR3 protein: CASSVGPGTDNQPQHF. CDR3 sequence (DNA): TGTGCCAGCAGCGTAGGACCCGGGACAGACAATCAGCCCCAGCATTTT.

This chain connects TRBV6-6 to TRBJ1-2; D gene uncertain. The germline gives CDR1 MNHNY, CDR2 SVGAGI (reference sequence). CDR3 length: 15 amino acids. The V gene lost 6 bases and the J gene lost 8 bases, with 22 bases spanning the gap. The CDR3 nucleotides are TGTGCCAGCAGACAACTTAAACTCGGATCTGAAGGCTACACCTTC. Residues: CASRQLKLGSEGYTF.

V is TRBV30 and J is TRBJ1-5; D unresolved. The CDR3 covers 14 residues. Germline V gene lookup returns CDR1 GTSNPN and CDR2 SVGIG (reference sequence). Trimming pared 1 base from V and 9 bases from J, leaving 16 bases between. The CDR3 nucleotides read TGTGCCTGGAGTGGGACCGTCCCCCCGTGGCCCCAGCATTTT. Protein product: CAWSGTVPPWPQHF.

The rearrangement uses TRBV28 and TRBJ2-5; D is possibly TRBD1 (5 bases). Germline V gene sequence: CDR1 MDHEN, CDR2 SYDVKM. V was shortened by 6 bases and J by 5 bases, with 13 bases between the two germline ends. The CDR3 covers 13 residues. The DNA of the CDR3 is TGTGCCAGCAGCTACACAGGCGACGAGACCCAGTACTTC. As protein: CASSYTGDETQYF.

V and J are TRBV11-3 and TRBJ1-6; no clear D. Germline V gene sequence: CDR1 SGHNT, CDR2 YENEEA. The CDR3 has 13 residues. V lost 3 bases to trimming and J lost 8 bases, with 8 bases between them. CDR3 bases: TGTGCCAGCAGCTTCGGAGCGGATTCACCCCTCCACTTT. Protein product: CASSFGADSPLHF.

The CDR3 spells CASTKGGRNEQYF. The CDR3 nucleotides are TGTGCCAGCACCAAGGGAGGGAGAAACGAGCAGTACTTC. V is TRBV5-4 and J is TRBJ2-7; 7 bases line up with TRBD2. In germline, CDR1 is SGHNT, CDR2 YYREEE (reference sequence). The ends lost 6 bases at V and 5 bases at J; junction bases unmatched: 8. CDR3 length: 13 residues.

The chain combines TRBV5-1 with TRBJ1-4, with TRBD1 matching over 9 bases. J was trimmed by 5 bases and V by 4 bases; bases with no gene match: 3. Germline CDR1 is SGHRS and CDR2 is YFSETQ. The CDR3 spans 14 residues. Written as DNA, the CDR3 is TGCGCCAGCAGCAAGACAGGGGGAAATGAAAAACTGTTTTTT. Residues: CASSKTGGNEKLFF.

This clone has just one count. The chain employs TRBV7-2 and TRBJ2-2; 7 bases agree with TRBD1. The CDR3 length is 15 residues. Germline CDR1 and CDR2: SGHTA and FQGNSA. Trimming at V came to 6 bases and at J to 0 bases, leaving 4 bases not matched to a gene. CDR3 nucleotide sequence: TGTGCCAGCAGTCAGGACAGGACGAACACCGGGGAGCTGTTTTTT. It codes for CASSQDRTNTGELFF.

The rearrangement links TRBV25-1 to TRBJ1-3; D is unclear. Trimming left V 4 bases short and J 0 bases short, with 13 bases between. This CDR3 is 16 amino acids long. Germline V CDR1 and CDR2: MGHDK, SYGVNS. The CDR3 region is CASSAGEAISGNTIYF. In nucleotides, the CDR3 is TGTGCCAGCAGTGCGGGTGAAGCTATCTCTGGAAACACCATATATTTT.

This clone was recorded once. The chain is built from TRBV5-1 and TRBJ2-3; D possibly corresponds to TRBD1 (6 bases). V was clipped by 5 bases and J by 2 bases, with 12 bases between them. CDR1 SGHRS and CDR2 YFSETQ come from the germline V gene. The CDR3 has 14 amino acids. This chain's CDR3 is CASRGQIYTDTQYF. The CDR3 DNA reads TGCGCCAGCAGAGGACAGATCTACACAGATACGCAGTATTTT. Using reference TRBV5-1 and TRBJ2-3 for the parts outside the CDR3, the full variable domain is KAGVTQTPRYLIKTRGQQVTLSCSPISGHRSVSWYQQTPGQGLQFLFEYFSETQRNKGNFPGRFSGRQFSNSRSEMNVSTLELGDSALYLCASRGQIYTDTQYFGPGTRLTVL.

This chain connects TRBV11-1 to TRBJ2-7, with 9 bases aligning to TRBD1. The CDR3 contains 15 residues. Looked up from germline, CDR1 is SGHAT and CDR2 is FQDESV (reference sequence). Trimming took 6 bases from V and 3 from J; bases not matched to a gene: 9. CDR3 protein: CASSYRGLDGYEQYF. CDR3 coding DNA: TGTGCCAGCAGTTACAGGGGGCTCGATGGCTACGAGCAGTACTTC. Full variable domain (outside the CDR3, taken from reference TRBV11-1 and TRBJ2-7): EAEVAQSPRYKITEKSQAVAFWCDPISGHATLYWYRQILGQGPELLVQFQDESVVDDSQLPKDRFSAERLKGVDSTLKIQPAELGDSAMYLCASSYRGLDGYEQYFGPGTRLTVT.

This chain joins TRBV19 and TRBJ2-3; perhaps TRBD2 as D (5 bases). V lost 6 bases to trimming and J lost 3 bases, with 13 bases between them. Germline V CDR1 and CDR2: LNHDA, SQIVND (reference sequence). This CDR3 has 14 amino acids. The CDR3 DNA reads as TGTGCCAGTAGCTCTCTTGGACTTACAGATACGCAGTATTTT. Translation gives CASSSLGLTDTQYF.

This clone was observed once. The rearrangement links TRBV15 to TRBJ1-5; 8 nucleotides line up with TRBD1. V shed 3 bases and J 5 bases; nucleotides not matched to a gene: 9. CDR1 and CDR2 (germline): LNHNV, YYDKDF (reference sequence). CDR3 size: 16 residues. CDR3 sequence (DNA): TGTGCCACCAGCAGTACAACAGGGGGGATCGATCAGCCCCAGCATTTT. It codes for CATSSTTGGIDQPQHF.

The V and J genes are TRBV27 and TRBJ1-1, with no clear D. Germline V gives CDR1 MNHEY, CDR2 SMNVEV (reference sequence). V was cut by 1 base and J by 2 bases, with 11 bases left in between. CDR3 size: 15 residues. The CDR3 nucleotides read TGTGCCAGCAGTTTATTCGGACCTTCCAACACTGAAGCTTTCTTT. This translates into CASSLFGPSNTEAFF.

The V call is TRBV7-2, the J call TRBJ2-6; D gene uncertain. The CDR3 runs 15 residues. From germline, CDR1 is SGHTA and CDR2 FQGNSA. The V end was cut by 5 bases, the J end by 0 bases, with 8 bases between. The CDR3 here is CASSPRSSGANVLTF. The CDR3 coding sequence is TGTGCCAGCAGCCCTCGGAGCTCTGGGGCCAACGTCCTGACTTTC.

The rearrangement links TRBV7-9 to TRBJ2-3, with D possibly being TRBD2 (6 bases). Trimming pared 5 bases from V and 2 bases from J, leaving 14 bases between. This CDR3 contains 15 residues. Germline CDR1 is SEHNR and CDR2 is FQNEAQ (reference sequence). CDR3 in DNA: TGTGCCAGCAGCCTGGCCGGGGGATTCACAGATACGCAGTATTTT. Translation: CASSLAGGFTDTQYF.

This chain uses TRBV11-2 with TRBJ2-7; the match to TRBD2 covers 15 bases. Germline V gene data show CDR1 as SGHAT and CDR2 as FQNNGV. The ends lost 5 bases at V and 0 bases at J; junction bases unmatched: 8. The CDR3 totals 18 residues. This CDR3 reads CASSRGTSGGTSSYEQYF. Here the CDR3 DNA reads TGTGCCAGCAGCCGAGGGACTAGCGGGGGGACTAGCTCCTACGAGCAGTACTTC.

The rearrangement joins TRBV4-2 to TRBJ2-3, with TRBD2 matching over 10 bases. The CDR3 length is 18 residues. The trim removed 0 bases at V and 2 bases at J, leaving 8 bases unmatched. Germline CDR1 LGHNA, CDR2 YNFKEQ. The DNA for the CDR3 is TGTGCCAGCAGCCAAGATGGCTCTCTAGCGGGGGCCACAGATACGCAGTATTTT. Residues: CASSQDGSLAGATDTQYF.

Only one count was recorded for this clone. The chain is built from TRBV19 and TRBJ2-1; 7 bases map to TRBD1. Germline lookup yields CDR1 LNHDA and CDR2 SQIVND (reference sequence). V was clipped by 0 bases and J by 6 bases; unmatched bases: 17. The CDR3 contains 19 residues. The CDR3 sequence is CASSIDSKKGALTRNEQFF. CDR3 sequence (DNA): TGTGCCAGTAGTATAGATAGCAAAAAGGGGGCCCTCACCCGCAATGAGCAGTTCTTC.

V is TRBV27 and J is TRBJ2-1, with TRBD2 matching 9 bases. Germline V gives CDR1 MNHEY, CDR2 SMNVEV (reference sequence). The CDR3 is made up of 16 amino acids. V dropped 1 base and J dropped 3; count of bases not matched to a gene: 4. The CDR3 DNA reads TGTGCCAGCAGTTTATGGGCTAGCGGGGTCTACAATGAGCAGTTCTTC. Protein: CASSLWASGVYNEQFF.

The rearrangement joins TRBV19 to TRBJ1-5, with 7 bases matching TRBD1. This CDR3 contains 15 residues. Trimming took 5 bases from V and 0 from J; bases not matched to a gene: 4. From germline, CDR1 is LNHDA and CDR2 SQIVND (reference sequence). The CDR3 nucleotides read TGTGCCAGTAGTTCAGGGGGGTATAGCAATCAGCCCCAGCATTTT. Translating gives CASSSGGYSNQPQHF.

This chain links TRBV10-3 with TRBJ1-4; TRBD1 matches 10 bases. The CDR3 totals 16 residues. Germline CDR1 is ENHRY and CDR2 is SYGVKD. V dropped 6 bases and J dropped 0; count of bases not matched to a gene: 4. The DNA for the CDR3 is TGTGCCATCAGATCCGGGACAGGGGCAACTAATGAAAAACTGTTTTTT. Encoded protein: CAIRSGTGATNEKLFF.

The rearrangement uses TRBV29-1 and TRBJ2-3, with 8 positions matching TRBD1. This CDR3 has 16 residues. V was clipped by 3 bases and J by 1 base; unmatched bases: 9. CDR1 is SQVTM, CDR2 ANQGSEA, per germline. CDR3 sequence (DNA): TGCAGCGTTGAGGGATCGGCAGGGGGCCGCACAGATACGCAGTATTTT. Amino acids: CSVEGSAGGRTDTQYF.

CDR3 nucleotides: TGTGCCAGCAGCCCCGGGGGCGGGAGCGGGCAAGAGACCCAGTACTTC. Residues: CASSPGGGSGQETQYF. The chain combines TRBV5-4 with TRBJ2-5, with D maybe TRBD2 (7 bases). Trimming shortened V by 4 bases and J by 2 bases, and 18 bases separated the two germline ends. The CDR3 consists of 16 residues. In germline, CDR1 is SGHNT, CDR2 YYREEE (reference sequence).

The rearrangement uses TRBV7-2 and TRBJ1-2; the D gene is possibly TRBD1 (6 bases). Germline V CDR1 and CDR2: SGHTA, FQGNSA. Trimming removed 1 base at V and 7 bases at J, with 13 bases between. CDR3 length equals 14 residues. CDR3 nucleotide sequence: TGTGCCAGCAGCTTAGAGCCGGGGGCGGGTGGCTACACCTTC. Its protein is CASSLEPGAGGYTF.

This clone is a singleton in its sample. V is TRBV23-1 and J is TRBJ2-5; maybe TRBD1 (5 bases). TRBV23-1 is an ORF, and what it does is uncertain. Trimming took 4 bases from V and 2 from J, leaving 14 bases between them. This CDR3 has 15 amino acids. The CDR3: CASSRRGSLQETQYF. The CDR3, as DNA: TGCGCCAGCAGTCGAAGGGGTTCCCTTCAAGAGACCCAGTACTTC.

CDR3 protein: CASSLFGNTGELFF. CDR3 sequence (DNA): TGTGCCAGCAGCTTATTCGGAAACACCGGGGAGCTGTTTTTT. This chain connects TRBV7-3 to TRBJ2-2; D gene uncertain. The germline gives CDR1 SGHTA, CDR2 FQGTGA. V was pared by 2 bases and J by 2 bases, with 6 bases between. The CDR3 covers 14 residues.

This rearrangement joins TRBV7-2 to TRBJ1-2; TRBD1 matches at 8 bases. Unmatched junction bases numbered 6, after V lost 5 bases and J lost 7 bases. Germline values: CDR1 SGHTA, CDR2 FQGNSA. This CDR3 comprises 13 residues. The CDR3 protein is CASSPQGAAGYTF. CDR3 nucleotide sequence: TGTGCCAGCAGCCCTCAGGGGGCGGCTGGCTACACCTTC.

The V gene is TRBV4-3, the J gene TRBJ2-7; the D call may be TRBD1 or TRBD2 (5 bases each). The CDR3 covers 15 residues. CDR1 LGHNA and CDR2 YSLEER come from the germline V gene. The V end lost 0 bases, the J end lost 4 bases, and 13 bases lay between the germline ends. The CDR3 DNA sequence: TGCGCCAGCAGCCAAGATTGGCAGGGAGCTTACGAGCAGTACTTC. Residues: CASSQDWQGAYEQYF.